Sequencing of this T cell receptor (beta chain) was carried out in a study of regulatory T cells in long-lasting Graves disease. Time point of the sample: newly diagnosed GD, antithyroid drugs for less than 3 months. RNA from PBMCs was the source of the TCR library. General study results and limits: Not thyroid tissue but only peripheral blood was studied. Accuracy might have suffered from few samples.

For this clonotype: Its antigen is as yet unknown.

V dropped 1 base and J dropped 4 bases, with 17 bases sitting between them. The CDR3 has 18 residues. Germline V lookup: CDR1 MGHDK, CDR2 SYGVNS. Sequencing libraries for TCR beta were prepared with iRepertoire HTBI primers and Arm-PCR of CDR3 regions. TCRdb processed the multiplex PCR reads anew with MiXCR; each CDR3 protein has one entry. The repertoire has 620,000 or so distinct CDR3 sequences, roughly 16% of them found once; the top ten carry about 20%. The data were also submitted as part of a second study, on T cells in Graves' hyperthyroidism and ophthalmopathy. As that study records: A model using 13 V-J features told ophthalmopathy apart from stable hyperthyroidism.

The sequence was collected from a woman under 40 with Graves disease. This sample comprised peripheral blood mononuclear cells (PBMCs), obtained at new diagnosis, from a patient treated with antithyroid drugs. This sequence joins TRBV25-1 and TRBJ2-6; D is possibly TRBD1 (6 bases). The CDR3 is CASSELGGRASGANVLTF. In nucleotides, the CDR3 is TGTGCCAGCAGTGAATTAGGGGGACGCGCGTCCGGGGCCAACGTCCTGACTTTC. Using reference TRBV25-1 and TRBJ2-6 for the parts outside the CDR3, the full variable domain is EADIYQTPRYLVIGTGKKITLECSQTMGHDKMYWYQQDPGMELHLIHYSYGVNSTEKGDLSSESTVSRIRTEHFPLTLESARPSHTSQYLCASSELGGRASGANVLTFGAGSRLTVL.